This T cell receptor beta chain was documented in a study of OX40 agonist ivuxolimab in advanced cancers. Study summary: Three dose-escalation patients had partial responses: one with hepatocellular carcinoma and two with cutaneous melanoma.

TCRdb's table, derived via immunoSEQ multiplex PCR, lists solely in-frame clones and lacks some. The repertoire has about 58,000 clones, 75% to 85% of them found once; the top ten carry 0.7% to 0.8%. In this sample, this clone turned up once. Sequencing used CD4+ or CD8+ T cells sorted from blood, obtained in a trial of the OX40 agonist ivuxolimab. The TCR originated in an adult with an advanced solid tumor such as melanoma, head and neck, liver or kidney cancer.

The CDR3 loop reads CASTLGKGGTEAFF. CDR3 sequence (DNA): TGTGCCAGCACCTTAGGTAAGGGAGGCACTGAAGCTTTCTTT. This chain joins TRBV6-1 and TRBJ1-1, with D unresolved. The V gene's germline CDR1 is MNHNS and CDR2 SASEGT. CDR3 length: 14 residues. Trimming took off 7 bases at V and 4 bases at J, with 16 bases between the two ends.